These T cell receptor beta chains were read from a single sample in a study of blood T cell repertoires in COVID-19. The table came from immunoSEQ multiplex PCR; TCRdb's copy has only in-frame clones and leaves some out. The sample includes 150,000 to 200,000 clones, about 85% of them seen just once. The source material was peripheral blood. The origin of the receptors is a man aged 35 to 55 with acute or convalescent COVID-19. Each CDR3 is given with its conserved first and last residue. The D gene is left open where the match is weak. A row's size may be missing; if present it is once, few, many or a size class.

v_gene	j_gene	d_gene	abundance	CDR3nt	CDR3aa
TRBV7-9	TRBJ1-6	-	-	TGTGCCAGCAGCTTAGATGGACTGACACCCCTCCACTTT	CASSLDGLTPLHF
TRBV2	TRBJ2-2	-	-	TGTGCCAGCAGACCCGGGACTACAAGGGGGGCCGGGGAGCTGTTTTTT	CASRPGTTRGAGELFF
TRBV4-2	TRBJ1-2	-	-	TGTGCCAGCAGCCAAGATATCAGGGACTATGGCTACACCTTC	CASSQDIRDYGYTF
TRBV19	TRBJ2-5	-	-	TGTGCCAGTAGTATTGCCCGAACATCTCAAGAGACCCAGTACTTC	CASSIARTSQETQYF
TRBV10-3	TRBJ2-7	TRBD1	-	TGTGCCATCACTACAGGGGTCGCCTACGAGCAGTACTTC	CAITTGVAYEQYF
TRBV7-8	TRBJ1-1	-	-	TGTGCCAGCAGCCGAGGGGTTCTAGAGGCTGAAGCTTTCTTT	CASSRGVLEAEAFF
TRBV6-5	TRBJ1-3	TRBD1	-	TGTGCCAGCAGCAACACCGGACAGGCGTGGGACACCATATATTTT	CASSNTGQAWDTIYF
TRBV25-1	TRBJ2-3	TRBD2	-	TGTGCCAGCAGTGAGCTAGCGGGGGGACCCACAGATACGCAGTATTTT	CASSELAGGPTDTQYF
TRBV30	TRBJ2-7	TRBD1	-	TGTGCCTGGAGCGCAGGGGGCTCCTACGAGCAGTACTTC	CAWSAGGSYEQYF
TRBV29-1	TRBJ1-1	-	-	TGCAGCGTTGTAAGGGGGGGCTTGAACACTGAAGCTTTCTTT	CSVVRGGLNTEAFF
TRBV9	TRBJ1-6	-	-	TGTGCCAGCAGCGTAGGCAGGGAAAATTCACCCCTCCACTTT	CASSVGRENSPLHF
TRBV19	TRBJ1-4	-	-	TGTGCCAGTAGTAACCCAGGGCGTGTTAATGAAAAACTGTTTTTT	CASSNPGRVNEKLFF
TRBV9	TRBJ1-5	TRBD1	-	TGTGCCAGCAGCGTCACCGACAGGGGGCACCAGCCCCAGCATTTT	CASSVTDRGHQPQHF
TRBV4-3	TRBJ2-7	-	-	TGCGCCAGCAGTCTCAGGAACCAGGGCTCCTACGAGCAGTACTTC	CASSLRNQGSYEQYF
TRBV4-2	TRBJ2-3	TRBD2	-	TGTGCCAGCAGCACCCGGCTAGGACTAGCCCCGGAACCTAGCACAGATACGCAGTATTTT	CASSTRLGLAPEPSTDTQYF
TRBV7-6	TRBJ2-3	TRBD1	-	TGTGCCAGCAGCCGCCAAGGGGGCGGGGATACGCAGTATTTT	CASSRQGGGDTQYF
TRBV4-2	TRBJ2-1	TRBD1	-	TGTGCCAGCAGCCCCGACAGGGGGATAGAGCAGTTCTTC	CASSPDRGIEQFF
TRBV27	TRBJ2-1	TRBD2	-	TGTGCCAGCAGTTCAAGCGGGGGGCTGTGGGGGGAGCAGTTCTTC	CASSSSGGLWGEQFF
TRBV20-1	TRBJ1-2	-	-	TGCAGTGCTAGTGGGAGGGAAGGGTCTAACTATGGCTACACCTTC	CSASGREGSNYGYTF
TRBV5-1	TRBJ2-7	TRBD1	-	TGCGCCAGCAGCTCCGGGACAGGCGCTCGTCTCGACGAGCAGTACTTC	CASSSGTGARLDEQYF
TRBV12-3/TRBV12-4	TRBJ2-4	TRBD1	-	TGTGCCAGCGGGGGACAGGGAAAAAACATTCAGTACTTC	CASGGQGKNIQYF
TRBV7-6	TRBJ2-5	TRBD1	once	TGTGCCAGCAGCTTCGGGACAGGGGGCGCCTCTGGGGAGACCCAGTACTTC	CASSFGTGGASGETQYF
TRBV6-1	TRBJ2-5	TRBD2	-	TGTGCCAGCAGTGACCGGTGGCGGGGGTCTGGAGAGACCCAGTACTTC	CASSDRWRGSGETQYF
TRBV5-6	TRBJ1-2	-	-	TGTGCCAGCAGCCGAGGGACACACACAACTAACTATGGCTACACCTTC	CASSRGTHTTNYGYTF
TRBV2	TRBJ1-2	-	-	TGTGCCAGCAAGTGGGGACGGGAGGAGAACTATGGCTACACCTTC	CASKWGREENYGYTF
TRBV18	TRBJ1-1	-	once	TGTGCCAGCTCACCACAGGGAGGGAACACTGAAGCTTTCTTT	CASSPQGGNTEAFF
TRBV5-1	TRBJ2-7	-	few	TGCGCCAGCAGCCAATCCGCGGGGTCGTTCGGCGAGCAGTACTTC	CASSQSAGSFGEQYF
TRBV7-9	TRBJ1-1	-	-	TGTGCCAGCAGCTTAGTGCGGGGGAGGAGCACTGAAGCTTTCTTT	CASSLVRGRSTEAFF
TRBV19	TRBJ1-4	-	-	TGTGCCAGTAGTATAGACAGAAATGAAAAACTGTTTTTT	CASSIDRNEKLFF
TRBV7-9	TRBJ1-6	TRBD1	-	TGTGCCAGCAGCTTAGTCCTGTTACAGGGGGGTTCCTATAATTCACCCCTCCACTTT	CASSLVLLQGGSYNSPLHF
TRBV10-3	TRBJ1-5	-	-	TGTGCCATCAGTCAGGGGAGCAATCAGCCCCAGCATTTT	CAISQGSNQPQHF
TRBV15	TRBJ2-7	-	-	TGTGCCACCAGCAGTAGGGACATCCCCCGCGAGCAGTACTTC	CATSSRDIPREQYF